This is a list of T cell receptor beta chains from one sample in a study of long-term antiretroviral therapy in people with HIV. TCRdb's table, derived via immunoSEQ multiplex PCR, lists solely in-frame clones and lacks some. The sample lists some 20,000 clones; 90% were seen once. Sequenced here: unsorted PBMCs, sampled approximately 4.4 years before starting antiretroviral therapy. The receptors originated from a woman younger than 45 with HIV. CDR3s include the opening cysteine and the closing phenylalanine or tryptophan. Each record gives: D gene, V gene, J gene, clone size, CDR3 DNA, CDR3 protein. The D gene is left open where the match is weak. Clone size is given for some rows only: seen once, a few or many times, or a class if the clone is expanded.

>TRBD2|TRBV19|TRBJ2-1|-
TGTGCCAGTAGTATAGTCTGGACTAGCGGGGGGGCCCGGAGTGAGCAGTTCTTC
CASSIVWTSGGARSEQFF
>TRBD1|TRBV12-5|TRBJ2-5|-
TGTGCTAGTGGTTTGCCCCCACACCCGGGACAGGGGTGTGAGACCCAGTACTTC
CASGLPPHPGQGCETQYF
>TRBD1|TRBV20-1|TRBJ1-2|-
TGCTCAACGGACAGGGATTATGGCTACACCTTC
CSTDRDYGYTF
>-|TRBV5-5|TRBJ1-1|once
TGTGCCAGCAGCTTGGAACCTCTGCTTGGGGCTTTCTTT
CASSLEPLLGAFF
>-|TRBV21-1|TRBJ1-2|-
TGTGCCAGCAGCAAAGACGGGAATAGGGTATATGGCTACACCTTC
CASSKDGNRVYGYTF
>-|TRBV19|TRBJ1-1|once
TGTGCCAGTCGGACGGTCACTGAAGCTTTCTTT
CASRTVTEAFF
>-|TRBV5-1|TRBJ2-1|-
TGCGCCAGCAGCTTGTCGGCCCTCACCTCCTACAATGAGCAGTTCTTC
CASSLSALTSYNEQFF
>TRBD1|TRBV5-1|TRBJ1-2|-
TGCGCCAGCAGCTTGGGGGGACAGGGATGGGGCTACACCTTC
CASSLGGQGWGYTF
>TRBD2|TRBV10-3|TRBJ2-5|-
TGTGCCATCAGTGTGACTAGCGGGGGGGCCCAACTCGAGACCCAGTACTTC
CAISVTSGGAQLETQYF
>TRBD1|TRBV2|TRBJ1-2|-
TGTGCCAGCAGTGCGACAGGGATTAACTATGGCTACACCTTC
CASSATGINYGYTF
>TRBD2|TRBV9|TRBJ2-7|-
TGTGCCAGCAGCGTAGAGGGCGGGGGGCAGCCCTACGAGCAGTACTTC
CASSVEGGGQPYEQYF
>-|TRBV9|TRBJ1-1|-
TGTGCCAGCAGCCCAGCAGGGACGACGGGGACTGAAGCTTTCTTT
CASSPAGTTGTEAFF
>TRBD2|TRBV13|TRBJ2-7|-
TGTGCCAGCAGCCGGACTAGCGGGGGCTCCTACGAGCAGTACTTC
CASSRTSGGSYEQYF
>-|TRBV19|TRBJ2-7|once
TGTGCCAGTAGTCCGGGACGCTTGACCTACGAGCAGTACTTC
CASSPGRLTYEQYF
>-|TRBV7-2|TRBJ2-2|-
TGTGCCAGCAGCTTAGCGCTAAGTGGCGGGGAGCTGTTTTTT
CASSLALSGGELFF
>-|TRBV9|TRBJ1-5|-
TGTGCCAGCAGCGTAGCCCCAGGGGAACAGCCCCAGCATTTT
CASSVAPGEQPQHF
>-|TRBV2|TRBJ1-1|-
TGTGCCAGCCTTCCGGGACAAGGGAACACTGAAGCTTTCTTT
CASLPGQGNTEAFF
>-|TRBV19|TRBJ2-7|-
TGTGCCAGTAGTATCGGAGAGTACGAGCAGTACTTC
CASSIGEYEQYF
>-|TRBV7-8|TRBJ2-7|-
TGTGCCAGCAGCTTTTCCTACGAGCAGTACTTC
CASSFSYEQYF
>-|TRBV6-6|TRBJ1-5|-
TGTGCCAGTTACGGGACGCCCGAAAATCAGCCCCAGCATTTT
CASYGTPENQPQHF
>-|TRBV7-2|TRBJ2-7|-
TGTGCCAGCAGTTTCGCAACGGAGGCATACGAGCAGTACTTC
CASSFATEAYEQYF
>-|TRBV7-2|TRBJ1-5|-
TGTGCCAGCAGCTTATATAGCGATCAGCCCCAGCATTTT
CASSLYSDQPQHF
>TRBD1|TRBV6-5|TRBJ2-7|-
TGTGCCAGCAGTCCCTATACGGGACAGACGTACTTC
CASSPYTGQTYF
>-|TRBV7-2|TRBJ2-3|-
TGTGCCAGCAGCTTAGTGGCTAGCCGCACAGATACGCAGTATTTT
CASSLVASRTDTQYF
>-|TRBV2|TRBJ1-2|-
TGTGCCAGCAGAGGACAGCTTACTAACTATGGCTACACCTTC
CASRGQLTNYGYTF
>-|TRBV10-3|TRBJ1-5|-
TGTGCCATCAGTGAGAGGGGGGCAGAACGGACGCCCCAGCATTTT
CAISERGAERTPQHF
>-|TRBV19|TRBJ1-5|-
TGTGCCAGTAGCCCCTTGGCGGATAGCAATCAGCCCCAGCATTTT
CASSPLADSNQPQHF
>TRBD1|TRBV6-1|TRBJ1-5|-
TGTGCCAGCAGTGAAGCAGGGACAGGGGTCAATCAGCCCCAGCATTTT
CASSEAGTGVNQPQHF
>-|TRBV5-1|TRBJ2-5|-
TGCGCCAGCACTCCGAGGGGGGGCCCCTCTACCCAAGAGACCCAGTACTTC
CASTPRGGPSTQETQYF
>-|TRBV7-9|TRBJ1-2|few
TGTGCCAGCAGCCCAACTATATTAGGCTACACCTTC
CASSPTILGYTF
>TRBD2|TRBV6-5|TRBJ2-3|-
TGTGCCAGCAGAACTGGGGACTACACAGATACGCAGTATTTT
CASRTGDYTDTQYF
>TRBD2|TRBV19|TRBJ2-1|-
TGTGCCAGTAGTATAGATGGAATACTAGCGGGGGGCATGAATGAGCAGTTCTTC
CASSIDGILAGGMNEQFF
>-|TRBV2|TRBJ1-1|-
TGTGCCAGCAGTTTCGGTTTGGACACTGAAGCTTTCTTT
CASSFGLDTEAFF
>-|TRBV4-2|TRBJ1-1|-
TGTGCCAGCAGCCCCGGCCGTCGGAACACTGAAGCTTTCTTT
CASSPGRRNTEAFF
>TRBD2|TRBV18|TRBJ2-1|-
TGTGCCAGCTCACCACGGGGGGACCGGAAGGCGGGGGGACCCTACAATGAGCAGTTCTTC
CASSPRGDRKAGGPYNEQFF
>TRBD2|TRBV25-1|TRBJ2-7|once
TGTGCCAGCAGTGGCATTAGCGGGGACTCCTCCTACGAGCAGTACTTC
CASSGISGDSSYEQYF
>-|TRBV20-1|TRBJ1-1|-
TGCAGAGTGGAAATGAACACTGAAGCTTTCTTT
CRVEMNTEAFF
>-|TRBV19|TRBJ1-1|once
TGTGCCAGTAGTATACAGGGAGCTTTCTTT
CASSIQGAFF
>TRBD1|TRBV6-4|TRBJ2-2|-
TGTGCCAGCAAACAGGGGCGGAACACCGGGGAGCTGTTTTTT
CASKQGRNTGELFF
>-|TRBV5-1|TRBJ1-6|-
TGCGCCAGCAGCTTGGACGGGATGATCGGCTCCTATAATTCACCCCTCCACTTT
CASSLDGMIGSYNSPLHF
>TRBD1|TRBV5-5|TRBJ1-4|-
TGTGCCAGCAGCACGAACAGGGGCTCGACTGCTGCAACTAATGAAAAACTGTTTTTT
CASSTNRGSTAATNEKLFF
>-|TRBV6-5|TRBJ1-2|-
TGTGCCAGCAGTTACTCGAGTTATCAGGGGATTTATGGCTACACCTTC
CASSYSSYQGIYGYTF
>-|TRBV4-3|TRBJ2-1|-
TGCGCCAGCAGCCAAAAGGACCTGGGCGATGAGCAGTTCTTC
CASSQKDLGDEQFF
>-|TRBV10-3|TRBJ2-3|once
TGTGCCATGCGAGACTCAAACACAGATACGCAGTATTTT
CAMRDSNTDTQYF
>-|TRBV29-1|TRBJ2-1|-
TGCAGCGTTGTGTCGACAGGAATCTACAATGAGCAGTTCTTC
CSVVSTGIYNEQFF
>-|TRBV30|TRBJ2-5|-
TGTGCCTGGAGTGTCGGAGAGACCCAGTACTTC
CAWSVGETQYF
>-|TRBV21-1|TRBJ1-4|-
TGTGCCAGCAGCAAAGCTCTGATGGTGAGACTGAATGAAAAACTGTTTTTT
CASSKALMVRLNEKLFF
>TRBD1|TRBV6-6|TRBJ1-4|-
TGTGCCAGCAGTCGTACAGGGGGGAGTGAAAAACTGTTTTTT
CASSRTGGSEKLFF
>TRBD1|TRBV7-2|TRBJ1-1|-
TGTGCCAGCAGCCGCCGACAGGGCGCGGCGAACACTGAAGCTTTCTTT
CASSRRQGAANTEAFF
>-|TRBV19|TRBJ2-5|-
TGTGCCAGTACTACCCCTCGCGGCGGACCTCAAGAGACCCAGTACTTC
CASTTPRGGPQETQYF
>-|TRBV19|TRBJ1-2|-
TGTGCCACCGGTTTCCTAGATTATGGCTACACCTTC
CATGFLDYGYTF
>TRBD2|TRBV14|TRBJ2-3|-
TGTGCCAGCAGCCAGGGTAGCGGGTGGGGCACAGATACGCAGTATTTT
CASSQGSGWGTDTQYF
>-|TRBV5-6|TRBJ1-2|few
TGTGCCAGCAGCACACAGCGACTTGCCCATGGCTACACCTTC
CASSTQRLAHGYTF
>TRBD1|TRBV11-2|TRBJ2-3|-
TGTGCCAGCAGCCCGGGACAGGGGGCTGCAGATACGCAGTATTTT
CASSPGQGAADTQYF
>TRBD1|TRBV9|TRBJ2-3|-
TGTGCCAGCAGCGTAGGAACAGGGGCAAGCACAGATACGCAGTATTTT
CASSVGTGASTDTQYF
>TRBD1|TRBV19|TRBJ1-5|-
TGTGCCAGTGGGACAGGCCTAAATCAGCCCCAGCATTTT
CASGTGLNQPQHF
>TRBD1|TRBV6-6|TRBJ1-6|-
TGTGCCAGCAGTTACATGAGGGACAGGGATAATTCACCCCTCCACTTT
CASSYMRDRDNSPLHF
>-|TRBV4-2|TRBJ2-3|-
TGTGCCAGCAGTCAAGACGAGGGGTACGCAGATACGCAGTATTTT
CASSQDEGYADTQYF
>-|TRBV18|TRBJ1-2|-
TGTGCCAGCTCACTAGACTTTAACTATGGCTACACCTTC
CASSLDFNYGYTF